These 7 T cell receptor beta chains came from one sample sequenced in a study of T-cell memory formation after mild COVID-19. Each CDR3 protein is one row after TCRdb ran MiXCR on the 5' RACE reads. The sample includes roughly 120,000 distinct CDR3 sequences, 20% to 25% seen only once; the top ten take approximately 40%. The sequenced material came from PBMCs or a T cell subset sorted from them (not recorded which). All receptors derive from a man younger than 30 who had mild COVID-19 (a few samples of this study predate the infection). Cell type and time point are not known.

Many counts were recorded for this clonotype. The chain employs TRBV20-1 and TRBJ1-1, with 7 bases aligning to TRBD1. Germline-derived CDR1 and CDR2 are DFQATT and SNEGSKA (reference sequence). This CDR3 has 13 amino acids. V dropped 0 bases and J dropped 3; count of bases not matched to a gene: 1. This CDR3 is CSAREQGDTEAFF. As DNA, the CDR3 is TGCAGTGCTAGAGAGCAGGGGGACACTGAAGCTTTCTTT.

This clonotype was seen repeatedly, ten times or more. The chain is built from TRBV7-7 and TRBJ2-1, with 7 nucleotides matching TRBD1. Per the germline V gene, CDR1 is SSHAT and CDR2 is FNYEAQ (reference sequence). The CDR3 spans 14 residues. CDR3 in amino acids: CASPRAQGSYEQFF. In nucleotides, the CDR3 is TGTGCTAGCCCGAGGGCACAGGGGTCCTATGAGCAGTTCTTC. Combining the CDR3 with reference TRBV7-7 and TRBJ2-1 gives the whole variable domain GAGVSQSPRYKVTKRGQDVTLRCDPISSHATLYWYQQALGQGPEFLTYFNYEAQPDKSGLPSDRFSAERPEGSISTLTIQRTEQRDSAMYRCASPRAQGSYEQFFGPGTRLTVL.

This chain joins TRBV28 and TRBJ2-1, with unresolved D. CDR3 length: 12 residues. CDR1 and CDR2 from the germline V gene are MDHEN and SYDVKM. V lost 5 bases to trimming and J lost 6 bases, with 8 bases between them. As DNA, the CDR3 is TGTGCCAGCAGTCGCTCGGCCAATGAGCAGTTCTTC. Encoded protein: CASSRSANEQFF.

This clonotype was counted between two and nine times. CDR3 DNA sequence: TGTGCCAGCAGCTTTGTAGGGGTTACCGGGGAGCTGTTTTTT. It translates to CASSFVGVTGELFF. V usage is TRBV5-8 and J usage is TRBJ2-2, with a weak D call TRBD1 (5 bases). Germline V CDR1 and CDR2: SGHTS, YDEGEE. CDR3 length: 14 amino acids. V was clipped by 2 bases and J by 5 bases, with 10 bases between them.

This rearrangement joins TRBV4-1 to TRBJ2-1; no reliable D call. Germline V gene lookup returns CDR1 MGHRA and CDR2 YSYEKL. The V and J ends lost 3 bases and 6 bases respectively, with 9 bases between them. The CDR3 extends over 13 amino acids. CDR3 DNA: TGCGCCAGCAGCCACTACAGTCTCAATGAGCAGTTCTTC. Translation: CASSHYSLNEQFF.

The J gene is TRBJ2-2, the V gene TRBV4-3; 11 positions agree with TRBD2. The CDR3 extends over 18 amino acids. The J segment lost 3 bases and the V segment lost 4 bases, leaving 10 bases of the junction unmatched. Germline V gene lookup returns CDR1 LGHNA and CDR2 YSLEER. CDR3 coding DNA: TGCGCCAGCAGCCCGATGCTAGCGGGGGGCGCGGACACCGGGGAGCTGTTTTTT. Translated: CASSPMLAGGADTGELFF.

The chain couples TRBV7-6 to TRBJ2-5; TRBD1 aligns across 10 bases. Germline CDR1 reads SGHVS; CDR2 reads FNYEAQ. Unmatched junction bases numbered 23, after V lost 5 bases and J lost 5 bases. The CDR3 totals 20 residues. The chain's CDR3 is CASSRRVPGQGFGASETQYF. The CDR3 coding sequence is TGTGCCAGCAGCAGAAGGGTTCCGGGACAGGGGTTCGGGGCTAGCGAGACCCAGTACTTC. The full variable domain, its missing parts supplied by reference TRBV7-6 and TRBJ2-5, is GAGVSQSPRYKVTKRGQDVALRCDPISGHVSLYWYRQALGQGPEFLTYFNYEAQQDKSGLPNDRFSAERPEGSISTLTIQRTEQRDSAMYRCASSRRVPGQGFGASETQYFGPGTRLLVL.